This TCR beta chain appears in the sequencing data of a study of CD8 T cells in Susac syndrome. With random hexamers, 0.5 to 1 ug RNA was reverse transcribed. MiXCR, applied by TCRdb to the immunoSEQ multiplex PCR reads, yields one record per CDR3 protein. There are approximately 150,000 distinct CDR3 sequences in the sample; roughly 96% occur only once, and around 0.11% lies in the top ten. CDR1 is SGDLS, CDR2 YYNGEE, per germline. Trimming pared 3 bases from V and 5 bases from J, leaving 17 bases between. The CDR3 is 15 residues long. FACS enriched CD8+ TEMRA cells, while bulk CD8+ and CD4+ were negatively isolated.

This TCR was sampled from a human donor with multiple sclerosis. The V gene is TRBV9, the J gene TRBJ1-2, with TRBD1 as a possible D gene (6 bases). The sequencing input was CD4+ T cells from PBMCs. This CDR3 reads CASSASSGAAYGYTF. In nucleotides, the CDR3 is TGTGCCAGCAGCGCAAGCTCGGGGGCGGCTTATGGCTACACCTTC.